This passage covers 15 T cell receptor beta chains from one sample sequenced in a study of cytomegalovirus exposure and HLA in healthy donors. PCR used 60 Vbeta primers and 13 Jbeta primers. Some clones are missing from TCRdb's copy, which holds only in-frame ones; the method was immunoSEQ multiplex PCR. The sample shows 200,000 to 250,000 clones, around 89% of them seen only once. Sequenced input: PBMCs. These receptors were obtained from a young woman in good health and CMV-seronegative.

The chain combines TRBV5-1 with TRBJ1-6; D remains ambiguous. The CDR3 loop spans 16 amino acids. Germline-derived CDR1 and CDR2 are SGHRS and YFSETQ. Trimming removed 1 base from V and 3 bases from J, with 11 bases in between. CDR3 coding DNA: TGCGCCAGCAGCTTGTCCGGGATGGTCTATAATTCACCCCTCCACTTT. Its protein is CASSLSGMVYNSPLHF.

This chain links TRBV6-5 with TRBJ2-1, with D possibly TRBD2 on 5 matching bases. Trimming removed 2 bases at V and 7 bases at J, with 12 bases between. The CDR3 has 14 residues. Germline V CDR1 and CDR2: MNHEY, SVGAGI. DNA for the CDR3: TGTGCCAGCAGTTACACGGGGATTGTGAATGAGCAGTTCTTC. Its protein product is CASSYTGIVNEQFF.

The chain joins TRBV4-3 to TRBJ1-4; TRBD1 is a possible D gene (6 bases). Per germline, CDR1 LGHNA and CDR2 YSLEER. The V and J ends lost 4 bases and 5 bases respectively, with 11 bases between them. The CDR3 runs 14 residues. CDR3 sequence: CASSPGTMNEKLFF. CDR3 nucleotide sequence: TGCGCCAGCAGCCCTGGGACAATGAATGAAAAACTGTTTTTT.

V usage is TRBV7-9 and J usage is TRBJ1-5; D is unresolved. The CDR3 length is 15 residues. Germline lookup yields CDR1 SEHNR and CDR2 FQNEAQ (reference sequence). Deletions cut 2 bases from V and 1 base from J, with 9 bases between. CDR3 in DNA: TGTGCCAGCAGCTTATTAGGAGGGAGCAATCAGCCCCAGCATTTT. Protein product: CASSLLGGSNQPQHF.

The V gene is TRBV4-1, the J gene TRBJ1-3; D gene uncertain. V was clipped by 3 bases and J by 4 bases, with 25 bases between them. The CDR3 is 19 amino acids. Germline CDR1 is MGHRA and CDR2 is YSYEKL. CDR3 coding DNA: TGCGCCAGCAGCCAGGGAGGGAGATCGGCATCAGGCACCGGAAACACCATATATTTT. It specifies CASSQGGRSASGTGNTIYF.

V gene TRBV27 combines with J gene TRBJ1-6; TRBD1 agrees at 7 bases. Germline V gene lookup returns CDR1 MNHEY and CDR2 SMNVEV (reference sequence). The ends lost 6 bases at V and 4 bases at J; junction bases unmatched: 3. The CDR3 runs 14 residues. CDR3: CASSMTGYNSPLHF. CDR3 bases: TGTGCCAGCAGCATGACAGGGTATAATTCACCCCTCCACTTT.

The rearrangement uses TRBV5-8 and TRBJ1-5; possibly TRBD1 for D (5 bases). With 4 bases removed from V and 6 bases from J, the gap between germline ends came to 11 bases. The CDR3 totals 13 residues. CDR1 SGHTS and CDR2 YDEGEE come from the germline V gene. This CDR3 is CASSIQGSQPQHF. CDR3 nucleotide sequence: TGTGCCAGCAGCATTCAGGGTAGTCAGCCCCAGCATTTT.

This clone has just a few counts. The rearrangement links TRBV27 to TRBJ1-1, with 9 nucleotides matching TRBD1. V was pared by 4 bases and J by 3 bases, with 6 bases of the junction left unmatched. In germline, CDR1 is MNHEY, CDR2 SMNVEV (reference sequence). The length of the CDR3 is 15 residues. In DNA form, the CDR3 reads TGTGCCAGCAGTTCACCGGGACAGGGTTACACTGAAGCTTTCTTT. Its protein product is CASSSPGQGYTEAFF.

The CDR3 DNA sequence: TGCGCCAGCAGCCAATCCCCGGACACAAGCGACTACGAGCAGTACTTC. Amino acids: CASSQSPDTSDYEQYF. The rearrangement links TRBV4-3 to TRBJ2-7; possible D gene TRBD1, 5 bases. This CDR3 region has 16 residues. V shed 2 bases and J shed 3 bases, with 17 bases lying between them. Germline loops: CDR1 LGHNA, CDR2 YSLEER.

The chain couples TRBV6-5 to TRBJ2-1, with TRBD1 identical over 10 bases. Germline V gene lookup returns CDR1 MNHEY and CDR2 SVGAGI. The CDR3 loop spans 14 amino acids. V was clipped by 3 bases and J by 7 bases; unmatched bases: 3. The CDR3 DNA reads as TGTGCCAGCAGTTATGGGACAGGGGAGAATGAGCAGTTCTTC. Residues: CASSYGTGENEQFF.

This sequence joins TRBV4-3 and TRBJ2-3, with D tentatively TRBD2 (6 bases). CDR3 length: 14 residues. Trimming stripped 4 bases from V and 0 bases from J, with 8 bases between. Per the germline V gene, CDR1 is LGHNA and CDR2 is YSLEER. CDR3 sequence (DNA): TGCGCCAGCAGCCTTAGCGGAAGCACAGATACGCAGTATTTT. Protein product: CASSLSGSTDTQYF.

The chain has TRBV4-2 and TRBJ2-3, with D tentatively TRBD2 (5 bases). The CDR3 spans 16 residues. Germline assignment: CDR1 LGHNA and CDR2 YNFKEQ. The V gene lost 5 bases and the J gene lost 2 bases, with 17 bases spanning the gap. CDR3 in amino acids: CASSYIAHKNTDTQYF. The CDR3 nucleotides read TGTGCCAGCAGCTATATAGCGCATAAAAACACAGATACGCAGTATTTT.

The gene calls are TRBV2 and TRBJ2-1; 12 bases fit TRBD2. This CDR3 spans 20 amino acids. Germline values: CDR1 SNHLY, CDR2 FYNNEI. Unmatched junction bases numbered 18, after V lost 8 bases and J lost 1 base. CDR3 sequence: CASRLLRTSGAFSSYNEQFF. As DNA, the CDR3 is TGTGCCAGCCGACTGTTAAGGACTAGCGGGGCCTTTTCATCCTACAATGAGCAGTTCTTC. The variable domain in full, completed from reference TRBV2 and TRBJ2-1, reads EPEVTQTPSHQVTQMGQEVILRCVPISNHLYFYWYRQILGQKVEFLVSFYNNEISEKSEIFDDQFSVERPDGSNFTLKIRSTKLEDSAMYFCASRLLRTSGAFSSYNEQFFGPGTRLTVL.

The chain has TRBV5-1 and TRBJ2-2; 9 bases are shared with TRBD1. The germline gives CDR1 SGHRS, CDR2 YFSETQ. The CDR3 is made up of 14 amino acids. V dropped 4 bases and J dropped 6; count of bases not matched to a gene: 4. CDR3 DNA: TGCGCCAGCAGCAGAGGACAGGGGTCCGGGGAGCTGTTTTTT. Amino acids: CASSRGQGSGELFF.

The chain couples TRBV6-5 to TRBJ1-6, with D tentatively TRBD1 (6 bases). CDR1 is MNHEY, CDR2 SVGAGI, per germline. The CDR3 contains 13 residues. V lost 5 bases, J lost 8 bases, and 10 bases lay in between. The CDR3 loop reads CASSPHRDSPLHF. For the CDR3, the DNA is TGTGCCAGCAGTCCCCACAGGGATTCACCCCTCCACTTT.